This entry lists 18 T cell receptor beta chains sequenced from one sample in a study of blood T cell repertoires in COVID-19. Assay used: immunoSEQ multiplex PCR; TCRdb lists only in-frame clones, some missing. The table includes 220,000 or so clones, 82% detected once. Sequencing was performed on peripheral blood. These receptors were obtained from a woman older than 75 with acute or convalescent COVID-19.

The rearrangement links TRBV7-9 to TRBJ2-3; 10 nucleotides line up with TRBD1. J gave up 0 bases and V 5 bases, and 11 bases lay outside the gene matches. CDR3 length equals 18 residues. CDR1 is SEHNR and CDR2 is FQNEAQ in the germline V gene (reference sequence). As DNA, the CDR3 is TGTGCCAGCAGCCCGAAAAGGACAGGGGGTGTTAGCACAGATACGCAGTATTTT. Its translation: CASSPKRTGGVSTDTQYF.

The rearrangement joins TRBV7-8 to TRBJ2-7, with TRBD2 matching over 10 bases. Germline values: CDR1 SGHVS, CDR2 FQNEAQ. CDR3 size: 15 residues. V was pared by 1 base and J by 2 bases, with 2 bases of the junction left unmatched. The CDR3 sequence: CASSLGSGGTYEQYF. CDR3 bases: TGTGCCAGCAGCTTAGGTAGCGGGGGGACCTACGAGCAGTACTTC.

J is TRBJ1-3 and V is TRBV6-1; possible D gene TRBD1, 5 bases. Germline V gene data show CDR1 as MNHNS and CDR2 as SASEGT. With 3 bases removed from V and 6 bases from J, the gap between germline ends came to 12 bases. This CDR3 is built from 14 residues. The CDR3 loop reads CASSDIGEKNTIYF. In nucleotides, the CDR3 is TGTGCCAGCAGTGATATAGGGGAAAAAAACACCATATATTTT.

The CDR3 region has the DNA TGTGCCAGCAGCCTAAACTCTGGGGCCAACGTCCTGACTTTC. It yields the protein CASSLNSGANVLTF. The chain employs TRBV11-3 and TRBJ2-6, with D unclear. V lost 5 bases, J lost 0 bases, and 5 bases lay in between. The CDR3 spans 14 residues. From germline, CDR1 is SGHNT and CDR2 YENEEA.

The chain recombines TRBV2 with TRBJ1-2, with 7 bases identical to TRBD1. The V gene end was trimmed by 4 bases and the J gene end by 4 bases; junction bases not matched to a gene: 3. The CDR3 runs to 13 residues. Germline V lookup: CDR1 SNHLY, CDR2 FYNNEI. The CDR3 spells CASSGDSSYGYTF. DNA for the CDR3: TGTGCCAGCAGTGGGGACAGTTCCTATGGCTACACCTTC.

The chain has TRBV7-9 and TRBJ1-4, with D perhaps matching TRBD1 (5 bases). The CDR3 spans 13 residues. The germline V and J ends were trimmed by 4 bases and 7 bases, with 10 bases remaining between them. Germline CDR1 and CDR2: SEHNR and FQNEAQ (reference sequence). The CDR3 DNA reads TGTGCCAGCAGCTCCCCGGGGGGTGAAAAACTGTTTTTT. As protein: CASSSPGGEKLFF.

Here the CDR3 reads CASSQVASGRSYEQYF. In DNA, the CDR3 is TGTGCCAGCAGCCAAGTCGCTAGCGGGCGATCCTACGAGCAGTACTTC. The chain couples TRBV3-1 (or the pseudogene TRBV3-2) to TRBJ2-7; TRBD2 matches at 8 bases. Germline CDR1 is LGHDT and CDR2 is YNNKEL (reference sequence). The ends lost 1 base at V and 1 base at J; junction bases unmatched: 6. The CDR3 extends over 16 amino acids.

The table lists this clone with a count of one. This chain connects TRBV6-5 to TRBJ2-1; perhaps TRBD2 as D (6 bases). Germline-derived CDR1 and CDR2 are MNHEY and SVGAGI. The CDR3 sequence is 15 residues long. Trimming shortened V by 6 bases and J by 5 bases, and 17 bases separated the two germline ends. The CDR3 reads CASRASGVVDNEQFF. In nucleotides, the CDR3 is TGTGCCAGCAGGGCCTCGGGAGTTGTGGACAATGAGCAGTTCTTC.

The gene calls are TRBV5-6 and TRBJ2-2, with no clear D. Between the trimmed V and J ends, which lost 2 bases and 7 bases, there was a span of 12 bases. This CDR3 has 14 amino acids. Germline values: CDR1 SGHDT, CDR2 YYEEEE. CDR3 loop: CASSLIRANGELFF. The CDR3 nucleotides read TGTGCCAGCAGCTTAATAAGAGCAAACGGGGAGCTGTTTTTT.

The chain couples TRBV11-2 to TRBJ1-2; D is uncertain. Germline V lookup: CDR1 SGHAT, CDR2 FQNNGV. This CDR3 comprises 14 residues. V was clipped by 2 bases and J by 4 bases, with 11 bases between them. CDR3 sequence: CASSLRTPSYGYTF. DNA for the CDR3: TGTGCCAGCAGCTTACGAACCCCGAGCTATGGCTACACCTTC.

J is TRBJ1-1 and V is TRBV12-5; TRBD1 might be the D (5 bases). CDR3 length: 14 amino acids. V shed 4 bases and J shed 7 bases, with 16 bases lying between them. Germline assignment: CDR1 LGHNT and CDR2 FRNRAP. The CDR3 nucleotides read TGTGCTAGTGGTTCACAACTAAGGGGTGGTGAAGCTTTCTTT. Translating gives CASGSQLRGGEAFF.

The V gene is TRBV11-2, the J gene TRBJ1-6, with no clear D. The CDR3 has 15 amino acids. V was shortened by 2 bases and J by 1 base, with 6 bases between the two germline ends. CDR1 is SGHAT, CDR2 FQNNGV, per germline. The CDR3 sequence: CASSLTGSYNSPLHF. DNA of the CDR3: TGTGCCAGCAGCTTAACGGGGTCCTATAATTCACCCCTCCACTTT.

This chain connects TRBV5-1 to TRBJ2-7, with TRBD1 matching 7 bases. The V and J ends lost 3 bases and 6 bases, in that order; junction bases with no gene match: 12. Germline V gene sequence: CDR1 SGHRS, CDR2 YFSETQ. The CDR3 has 15 residues. DNA for the CDR3: TGCGCCAGCAGCTCACAGGGGAGTCCTATCGGCGAGCAGTACTTC. It encodes CASSSQGSPIGEQYF.

The chain links TRBV28 to TRBJ2-5, with TRBD2 matching over 9 bases. The CDR3 is 16 residues long. In germline, CDR1 is MDHEN, CDR2 SYDVKM. Unmatched junction bases numbered 6, after V lost 3 bases and J lost 1 base. The CDR3 protein is CASSFLGREGQETQYF. The CDR3 region has the DNA TGTGCCAGCAGTTTCCTCGGGCGGGAGGGCCAAGAGACCCAGTACTTC.

The chain recombines TRBV7-9 with TRBJ2-3, with TRBD2 matching 12 bases. J gave up 3 bases and V 2 bases, and 3 bases lay outside the gene matches. This CDR3 is built from 16 residues. Germline V gene lookup returns CDR1 SEHNR and CDR2 FQNEAQ (reference sequence). CDR3 sequence (DNA): TGTGCCAGCAGCTTACCTAGCGGGGGGGGGACAGATACGCAGTATTTT. This translates into CASSLPSGGGTDTQYF.

Only a few counts were recorded for this clone. The chain employs TRBV28 and TRBJ2-1, with 10 bases matching TRBD2. The V gene end was trimmed by 11 bases and the J gene end by 5 bases; junction bases not matched to a gene: 15. The CDR3 runs 16 residues. Germline-derived CDR1 and CDR2 are MDHEN and SYDVKM. CDR3 nucleotide sequence: TGTGCCTCCTCCCCCCTCCTAGCGGGAGCGGACAATGAGCAGTTCTTC. Translated, it gives CASSPLLAGADNEQFF.

The rearrangement joins TRBV28 to TRBJ1-6; 7 bases agree with TRBD1. The CDR3 contains 15 residues. The V gene end was trimmed by 7 bases and the J gene end by 5 bases; junction bases not matched to a gene: 8. Germline V gives CDR1 MDHEN, CDR2 SYDVKM. Here the CDR3 DNA reads TGTGCCAGCACCCCGGACAGGCGAAATAATTCACCCCTCCACTTT. Its protein is CASTPDRRNNSPLHF.

This chain links TRBV6-1 with TRBJ2-5; D remains ambiguous. In germline, CDR1 is MNHNS, CDR2 SASEGT. The CDR3 contains 14 residues. V gave up 2 bases and J gave up 0 bases, with 7 bases separating them. In DNA, the CDR3 is TGTGCCAGCAGTGAAAAGTACTACCAAGAGACCCAGTACTTC. Translating it yields CASSEKYYQETQYF.